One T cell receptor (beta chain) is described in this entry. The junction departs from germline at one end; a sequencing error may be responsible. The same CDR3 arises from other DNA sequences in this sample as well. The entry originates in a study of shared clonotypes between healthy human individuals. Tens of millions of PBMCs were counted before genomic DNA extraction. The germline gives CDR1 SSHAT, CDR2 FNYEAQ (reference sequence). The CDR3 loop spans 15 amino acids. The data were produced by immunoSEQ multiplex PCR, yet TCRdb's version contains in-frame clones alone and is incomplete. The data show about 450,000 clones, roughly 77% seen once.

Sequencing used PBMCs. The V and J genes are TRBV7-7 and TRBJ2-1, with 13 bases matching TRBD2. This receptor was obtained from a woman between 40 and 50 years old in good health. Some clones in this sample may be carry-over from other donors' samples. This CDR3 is CASSLGLAGVNEQFF. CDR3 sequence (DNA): TGTGCTAGCAGCTTAGGACTAGCGGGAGTCAATGAGCAGTTCTTC.